The source of this T cell receptor beta chain is a study of blood T cells in healthy people across ages. The overall study: Template switching captured about one barcoded beta molecule per two T cells. Study-wide points: TCR beta diversity was tightly associated with the proportion of naive T cells.

A sample-barcoded 5' primer and a J-beta primer mix were used in a second PCR of roughly 7 to 11 cycles. Each CDR3 protein is one row after TCRdb ran MiXCR on the 5' RACE reads. The sample consists of roughly 1.4 million distinct CDR3 sequences, 59% of them appearing once. Germline CDR1 reads KGHSH; CDR2 reads LQKENI. The CDR3 runs to 15 residues. Trimming removed 4 bases at V and 0 bases at J, with 10 bases between. As to this clonotype: Its antigen is unidentified.

Material: blood. The chain recombines TRBV18 with TRBJ1-5; unclear D gene. The TCR sequence derives from a man between 18 and 29 years old in good health. The CDR3 protein is CASSRSPYSNQPQHF. The CDR3 DNA is TGTGCCAGCTCACGCAGCCCATATAGCAATCAGCCCCAGCATTTT.